The 25 T cell receptor beta chains given below trace back to one sample, sequenced in a study of glioma-infiltrating T cells after dendritic cell vaccination. Using immunoSEQ multiplex PCR, the repertoire was profiled, and TCRdb retains in-frame clones only, with some absent. Among 95,000 to 110,000 clones listed, roughly 79% were seen once. Here the sequenced sample was blood, taken before dendritic cell vaccination. All receptors derive from a human donor with glioblastoma.

The genes are TRBV11-3 and TRBJ1-1; 8 nucleotides match TRBD1. The germline V gene encodes CDR1 SGHNT and CDR2 YENEEA. V shed 5 bases and J 5 bases; nucleotides not matched to a gene: 10. The CDR3 is 15 amino acids. CDR3 region: CASSRRRTGFTEAFF. The CDR3 coding sequence is TGTGCCAGCAGCCGACGTCGGACAGGGTTTACTGAAGCTTTCTTT.

This rearrangement joins TRBV4-3 to TRBJ1-2; TRBD1 aligns across 10 bases. V lost 4 bases to trimming and J lost 8 bases; unmatched junction nucleotides: 13. This CDR3 is 16 amino acids long. Germline CDR1 and CDR2: LGHNA and YSLEER. For the CDR3, the DNA is TGCGCCAGCAGCCGATTGGGACAGGGGTTTGGGGAAGGCTACACCTTC. Translating it yields CASSRLGQGFGEGYTF.

This chain links TRBV10-3 with TRBJ2-3; D gene unclear. CDR3 length equals 13 residues. Trimming pared 6 bases from V and 3 bases from J, leaving 10 bases between. Germline V gives CDR1 ENHRY, CDR2 SYGVKD. The CDR3 region is CAISSGGTDTQYF. The CDR3 DNA follows: TGTGCCATCAGCTCGGGTGGGACAGATACGCAGTATTTT.

The chain links TRBV7-2 to TRBJ1-2; weak D call: TRBD1 (6 bases). Germline-derived CDR1 and CDR2 are SGHTA and FQGNSA. The germline V and J ends were trimmed by 3 bases and 5 bases, with 13 bases remaining between them. The CDR3 runs to 14 residues. The CDR3 protein is CASSFPGTPYGYTF. In DNA form, the CDR3 reads TGTGCCAGCAGCTTCCCCGGGACACCTTATGGCTACACCTTC.

This clone was seen just once. The V and J genes are TRBV15 and TRBJ2-2; TRBD2 aligns across 7 bases. Germline CDR1 LNHNV, CDR2 YYDKDF (reference sequence). Losses at the gene ends were 5 bases for V and 2 bases for J; bases not matched to a gene: 11. The CDR3 extends over 17 amino acids. CDR3 sequence reads: CATSETSWRTNTGELFF. The CDR3 nucleotides are TGTGCCACCAGCGAGACTAGCTGGCGAACTAACACCGGGGAGCTGTTTTTT.

The genes are TRBV25-1 and TRBJ2-5; 9 bases fit TRBD2. J was trimmed by 4 bases and V by 3 bases; bases with no gene match: 6. Germline V CDR1 and CDR2: MGHDK, SYGVNS. CDR3 length equals 15 residues. CDR3 nucleotides: TGTGCCAGCAGTGATATAGCGGGAGTACGAGAGACCCAGTACTTC. Residues: CASSDIAGVRETQYF.

The CDR3 protein is CASSLVPGGQPQHF. DNA for the CDR3: TGCGCCAGCAGCTTGGTGCCGGGTGGTCAGCCCCAGCATTTT. The rearrangement links TRBV5-1 to TRBJ1-5; no firm D call. Germline V gene data show CDR1 as SGHRS and CDR2 as YFSETQ. V gave up 0 bases and J gave up 6 bases, with 10 bases separating them. The CDR3 extends over 14 amino acids.

In nucleotides, the CDR3 is TGCGCCAGCAGCGAATGGCCAGGGACAGGGGGACATTCGGACTATGGCTACACCTTC. Protein sequence: CASSEWPGTGGHSDYGYTF. V and J are TRBV4-1 and TRBJ1-2, with 11 bases aligning to TRBD1. The CDR3 is 19 residues long. Germline CDR1 reads MGHRA; CDR2 reads YSYEKL. The V and J ends lost 5 bases and 3 bases, in that order; junction bases with no gene match: 17.

This clone occurred many times. CDR3 sequence reads: CASSDGLQETQYF. The CDR3 DNA follows: TGCGCCAGCAGCGATGGACTACAAGAGACCCAGTACTTC. The chain uses TRBV10-1 and TRBJ2-5, with D possibly TRBD2 on 6 matching bases. V lost 6 bases, J lost 2 bases, and 10 bases lay in between. The CDR3 is 13 amino acids. Germline V gene lookup returns CDR1 WNHNN and CDR2 SYGVQD (reference sequence).

The chain couples TRBV18 to TRBJ2-5; TRBD1 matches 10 bases. Germline CDR1 KGHSH, CDR2 LQKENI. V was clipped by 2 bases and J by 5 bases; unmatched bases: 8. The length of the CDR3 is 16 residues. The CDR3 bases are TGTGCCAGCTCACCAGAGGACAGGGGGGCTTGGGAGACCCAGTACTTC. Encoded protein: CASSPEDRGAWETQYF.

This clone has only one observation. The chain uses TRBV30 and TRBJ1-4, with a tentative D call TRBD1 (5 bases). The length of the CDR3 is 14 residues. Germline V lookup: CDR1 GTSNPN, CDR2 SVGIG (reference sequence). V gave up 5 bases and J gave up 4 bases, with 14 bases separating them. CDR3 in amino acids: CAWEAGQVNEKLFF. CDR3 bases: TGTGCCTGGGAGGCGGGGCAGGTTAATGAAAAACTGTTTTTT.

The chain is built from TRBV27 and TRBJ1-6; 7 positions agree with TRBD1. CDR1 is MNHEY, CDR2 SMNVEV, per germline (reference sequence). V lost 4 bases and J lost 6; bases outside the gene matches: 3. CDR3 length equals 14 residues. Here the CDR3 reads CASSYGTVNSPLHF. DNA of the CDR3: TGTGCCAGCAGTTACGGGACAGTTAATTCACCCCTCCACTTT.

This chain connects TRBV4-3 to TRBJ2-1, with 8 bases identical to TRBD2. The V segment lost 0 bases and the J segment 4 bases; nucleotides outside the gene matches: 2. Germline V lookup: CDR1 LGHNA, CDR2 YSLEER. There are 15 residues in the CDR3. The CDR3 DNA sequence: TGCGCCAGCAGCCAAGATGGGACTAGATACAATGAGCAGTTCTTC. It yields the protein CASSQDGTRYNEQFF.

This rearrangement joins TRBV2 to TRBJ1-2; D possibly corresponds to TRBD1 (5 bases). V lost 7 bases to trimming and J lost 4 bases, with 19 bases between them. Germline V gene lookup returns CDR1 SNHLY and CDR2 FYNNEI. CDR3 length: 15 residues. This CDR3 reads CASKCPRQWAYGYTF. CDR3 nucleotide sequence: TGTGCCAGCAAATGTCCTCGACAGTGGGCCTATGGCTACACCTTC.

V gene TRBV18 combines with J gene TRBJ1-1; perhaps TRBD1 as D (5 bases). Deletions cut 3 bases from V and 1 base from J, with 9 bases between. Germline V gene data show CDR1 as KGHSH and CDR2 as LQKENI. The length of the CDR3 is 14 residues. CDR3 DNA sequence: TGTGCCAGCTCACCTAGCACAGGGAACACTGAAGCTTTCTTT. Amino acid sequence: CASSPSTGNTEAFF.

This rearrangement joins TRBV5-6 to TRBJ2-1; 10 bases fit TRBD2. V dropped 4 bases and J dropped 8; count of bases not matched to a gene: 12. CDR1 and CDR2 from the germline V gene are SGHDT and YYEEEE. CDR3 length: 16 residues. Here the CDR3 DNA reads TGTGCCAGCAGCCCGTTTGGTGCTAGCGGGGGTTATGAGCAGTTCTTC. This encodes CASSPFGASGGYEQFF.

The V and J genes are TRBV11-2 and TRBJ2-3; TRBD2 is a possible D gene (5 bases). V was pared by 3 bases and J by 6 bases, with 16 bases between. Germline CDR1 SGHAT, CDR2 FQNNGV. The CDR3 has 15 amino acids. CDR3 sequence reads: CASSFRLGRGDTQYF. The CDR3 DNA reads TGTGCCAGCAGCTTTAGATTAGGCCGGGGTGATACGCAGTATTTT.

The J gene is TRBJ1-1, the V gene TRBV5-4; D uncertain. V lost 0 bases, J lost 4 bases, and 7 bases lay in between. Germline CDR1 and CDR2: SGHNT and YYREEE (reference sequence). The CDR3 contains 13 residues. The CDR3 loop reads CASSLERGTEAFF. CDR3 DNA: TGTGCCAGCAGCTTGGAACGGGGCACTGAAGCTTTCTTT.

This chain connects TRBV2 to TRBJ1-4; 8 bases agree with TRBD1. The CDR3 has 14 amino acids. The V segment lost 7 bases and the J segment 7 bases; nucleotides outside the gene matches: 8. CDR1 is SNHLY, CDR2 FYNNEI, per germline. The CDR3 spells CASTSGTGGEKLFF. The CDR3 DNA sequence: TGTGCCAGCACCTCCGGGACAGGCGGTGAAAAACTGTTTTTT.

A single count supports this clone. This sequence joins TRBV6-1 and TRBJ2-7, with D maybe TRBD1 (5 bases). Trimming removed 7 bases at V and 5 bases at J, with 18 bases between. In germline, CDR1 is MNHNS, CDR2 SASEGT. The CDR3 has 14 residues. The CDR3, as DNA: TGTGCCAGCAATCCCAGGGCTTACATGGACGAGCAGTACTTC. Protein product: CASNPRAYMDEQYF.

The chain has TRBV7-9 and TRBJ1-3; D is unresolved. The V end lost 0 bases, the J end lost 0 bases, and 12 bases lay between the germline ends. CDR3 length: 17 amino acids. Germline V gene data show CDR1 as SEHNR and CDR2 as FQNEAQ (reference sequence). CDR3 nucleotides: TGTGCCAGCAGCTTAGCTAGGAGTTCCCGCTCTGGAAACACCATATATTTT. Its translation is CASSLARSSRSGNTIYF.

This clone was picked up a small number of times. The J gene is TRBJ2-3, the V gene TRBV5-1; 11 bases line up with TRBD2. This CDR3 spans 16 amino acids. V shed 7 bases and J 2 bases; nucleotides not matched to a gene: 9. Germline V gives CDR1 SGHRS, CDR2 YFSETQ. CDR3 amino acids: CASARGTSGSTDTQYF. Written as DNA, the CDR3 is TGCGCCAGCGCACGCGGGACTAGCGGATCCACAGATACGCAGTATTTT.

The chain employs TRBV7-6 and TRBJ2-1, with D perhaps matching TRBD2 (5 bases). This CDR3 comprises 15 residues. Germline V lookup: CDR1 SGHVS, CDR2 FNYEAQ. Trimming took off 2 bases at V and 1 base at J, with 9 bases between the two ends. In DNA form, the CDR3 reads TGTGCCAGCAGCTTATTCCTAGCATCCTACAATGAGCAGTTCTTC. Residues: CASSLFLASYNEQFF.

The CDR3 region has the DNA TGTGCCAGCAGCTTGGCTGGGACAACTACCTACGAGCAGTACTTC. Amino acid sequence: CASSLAGTTTYEQYF. The chain uses TRBV5-5 and TRBJ2-7; a weak D match, TRBD1 (6 bases). The germline V gene encodes CDR1 SGHKS and CDR2 YYEKEE (reference sequence). The CDR3 totals 15 residues. Trimming cost V 0 bases and J 2 bases, with 12 bases left between them.

The chain combines TRBV19 with TRBJ1-1; 7 bases are shared with TRBD1. The CDR3 length is 13 residues. The trim removed 5 bases at V and 3 bases at J, leaving 3 bases unmatched. The germline V gene has CDR1 LNHDA and CDR2 SQIVND (reference sequence). The CDR3 is CASSFTGDTEAFF. The CDR3 DNA is TGTGCCAGTAGTTTTACAGGGGACACTGAAGCTTTCTTT.